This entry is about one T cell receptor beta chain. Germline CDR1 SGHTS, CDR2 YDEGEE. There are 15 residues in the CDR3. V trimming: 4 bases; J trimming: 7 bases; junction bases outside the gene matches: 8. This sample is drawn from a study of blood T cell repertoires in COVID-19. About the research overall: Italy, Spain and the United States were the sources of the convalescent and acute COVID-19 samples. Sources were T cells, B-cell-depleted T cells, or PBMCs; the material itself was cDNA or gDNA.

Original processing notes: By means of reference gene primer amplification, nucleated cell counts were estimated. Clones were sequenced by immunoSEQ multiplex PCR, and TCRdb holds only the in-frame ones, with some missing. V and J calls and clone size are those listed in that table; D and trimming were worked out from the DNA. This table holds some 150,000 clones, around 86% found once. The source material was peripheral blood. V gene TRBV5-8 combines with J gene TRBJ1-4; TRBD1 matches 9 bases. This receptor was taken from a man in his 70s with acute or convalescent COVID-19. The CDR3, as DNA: TGTGCCAGCAGCGAGGGACAGGGATGGGGTGAAAAACTGTTTTTT. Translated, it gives CASSEGQGWGEKLFF.